The 2 T cell receptor beta chains below all came from one sample that was sequenced in a study of shared clonotypes between healthy human individuals. TCRdb's copy holds only in-frame clones and misses some; the assay was immunoSEQ multiplex PCR. The data hold roughly 2 million clones, with 90% to 97% observed a single time. The source material was naive CD4+ T cells sorted from blood. The subset: CD45RA+ positively selected. The receptors were sampled from a man aged 18 to 35 in good health.

The chain carries TRBV19 and TRBJ1-5; D perhaps matches TRBD1 (6 bases). The CDR3 covers 16 residues. Germline loops: CDR1 LNHDA, CDR2 SQIVND (reference sequence). Trimming cost V 1 base and J 1 base, with 11 bases left between them. The CDR3 protein is CASSIGAGVSNQPQHF. The CDR3 region has the DNA TGTGCCAGTAGTATAGGGGCAGGGGTGAGCAATCAGCCCCAGCATTTT. The whole variable domain, remainder taken from reference TRBV19 and TRBJ1-5, is DGGITQSPKYLFRKEGQNVTLSCEQNLNHDAMYWYRQDPGQGLRLIYYSQIVNDFQKGDIAEGYSVSREKKESFPLTVTSAQKNPTAFYLCASSIGAGVSNQPQHFGDGTRLSIL.

V gene TRBV18 combines with J gene TRBJ1-1, with a tentative D call TRBD1 (6 bases). The CDR3 has 15 residues. Germline V gene data show CDR1 as KGHSH and CDR2 as LQKENI. Trimming took off 5 bases at V and 4 bases at J, with 17 bases between the two ends. CDR3 nucleotide sequence: TGTGCCAGCTCAGACTCCAGGGGAACAGGCACTGAAGCTTTCTTT. Encoded protein: CASSDSRGTGTEAFF. The full variable domain, with the rest looked up from reference TRBV18 and TRBJ1-1, is NAGVMQNPRHLVRRRGQEARLRCSPMKGHSHVYWYRQLPEEGLKFMVYLQKENIIDESGMPKERFSAEFPKEGPSILRIQQVVRGDSAAYFCASSDSRGTGTEAFFGQGTRLTVV.